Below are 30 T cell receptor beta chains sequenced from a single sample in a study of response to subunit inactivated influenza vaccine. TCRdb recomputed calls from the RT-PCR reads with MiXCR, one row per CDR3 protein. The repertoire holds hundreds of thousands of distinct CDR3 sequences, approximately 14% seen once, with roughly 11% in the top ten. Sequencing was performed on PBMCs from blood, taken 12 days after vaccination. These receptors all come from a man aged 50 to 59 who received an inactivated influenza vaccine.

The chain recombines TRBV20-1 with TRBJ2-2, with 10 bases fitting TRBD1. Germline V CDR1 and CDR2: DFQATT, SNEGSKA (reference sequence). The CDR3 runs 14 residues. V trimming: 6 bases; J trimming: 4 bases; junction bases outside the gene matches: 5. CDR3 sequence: CSAETGGRTGELFF. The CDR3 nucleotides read TGCAGTGCGGAGACAGGGGGCCGCACCGGGGAGCTGTTTTTT.

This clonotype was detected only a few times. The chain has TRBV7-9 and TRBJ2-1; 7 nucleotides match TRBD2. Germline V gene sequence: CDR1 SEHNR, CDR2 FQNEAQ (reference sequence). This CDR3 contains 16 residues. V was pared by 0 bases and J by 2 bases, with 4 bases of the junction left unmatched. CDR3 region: CASSLAQRGPYNEQFF. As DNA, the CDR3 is TGTGCCAGCAGCTTAGCCCAGCGGGGACCCTACAATGAGCAGTTCTTC.

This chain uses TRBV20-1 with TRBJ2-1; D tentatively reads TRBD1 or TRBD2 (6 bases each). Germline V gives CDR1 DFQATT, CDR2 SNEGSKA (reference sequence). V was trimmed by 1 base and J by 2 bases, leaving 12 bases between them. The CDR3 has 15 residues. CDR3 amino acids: CSARAGAGTYNEQFF. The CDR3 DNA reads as TGCAGTGCTAGAGCGGGGGCGGGTACCTACAATGAGCAGTTCTTC.

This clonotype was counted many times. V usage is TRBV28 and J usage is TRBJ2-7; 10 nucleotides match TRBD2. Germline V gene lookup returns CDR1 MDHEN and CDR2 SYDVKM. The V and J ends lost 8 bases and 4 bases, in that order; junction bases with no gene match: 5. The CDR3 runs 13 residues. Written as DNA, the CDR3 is TGTGCCAGCCTTACTAGCGGGACATACGAGCAGTACTTC. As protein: CASLTSGTYEQYF.

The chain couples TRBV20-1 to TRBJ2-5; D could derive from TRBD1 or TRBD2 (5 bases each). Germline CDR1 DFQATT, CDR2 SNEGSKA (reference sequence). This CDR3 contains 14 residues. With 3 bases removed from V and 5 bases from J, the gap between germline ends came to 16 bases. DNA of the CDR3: TGCAGTGCTAGGAGGGGCCCCCAAGTGGAGACCCAGTACTTC. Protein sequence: CSARRGPQVETQYF.

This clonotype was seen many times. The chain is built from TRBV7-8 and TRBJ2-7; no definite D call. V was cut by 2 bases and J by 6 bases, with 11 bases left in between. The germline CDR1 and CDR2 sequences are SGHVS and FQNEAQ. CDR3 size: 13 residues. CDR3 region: CASSLHPKSEQYF. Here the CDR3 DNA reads TGTGCCAGCAGCTTACATCCCAAAAGCGAGCAGTACTTC.

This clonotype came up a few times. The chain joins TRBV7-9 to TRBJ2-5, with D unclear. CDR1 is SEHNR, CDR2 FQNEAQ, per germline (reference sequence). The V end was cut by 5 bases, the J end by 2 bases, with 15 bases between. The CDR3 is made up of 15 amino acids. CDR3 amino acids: CASSPVGRRQETQYF. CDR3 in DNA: TGTGCCAGCAGCCCGGTTGGGCGTCGGCAAGAGACCCAGTACTTC.

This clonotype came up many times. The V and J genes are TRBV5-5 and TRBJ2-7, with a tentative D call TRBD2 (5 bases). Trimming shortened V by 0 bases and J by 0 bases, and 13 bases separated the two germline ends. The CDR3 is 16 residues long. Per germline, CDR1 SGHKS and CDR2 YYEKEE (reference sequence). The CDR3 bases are TGTGCCAGCAGCTTGGAATCGGGGATTTCCTCCTACGAGCAGTACTTC. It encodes CASSLESGISSYEQYF.

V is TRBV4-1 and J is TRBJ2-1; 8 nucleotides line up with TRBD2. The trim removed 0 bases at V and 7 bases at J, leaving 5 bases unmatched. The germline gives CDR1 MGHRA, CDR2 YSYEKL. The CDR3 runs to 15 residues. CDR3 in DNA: TGCGCCAGCAGCCAAGAGAGCGGGGGACGGAATGAGCAGTTCTTC. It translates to CASSQESGGRNEQFF.

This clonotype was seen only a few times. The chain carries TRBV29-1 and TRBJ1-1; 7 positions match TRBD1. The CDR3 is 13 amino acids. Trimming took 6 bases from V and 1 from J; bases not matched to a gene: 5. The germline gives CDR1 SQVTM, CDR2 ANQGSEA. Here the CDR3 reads CSVEPGGNTEAFF. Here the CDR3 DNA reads TGCAGCGTAGAACCAGGGGGGAACACTGAAGCTTTCTTT. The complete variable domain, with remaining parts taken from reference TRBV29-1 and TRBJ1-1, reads SAVISQKPSRDICQRGTSLTIQCQVDSQVTMMFWYRQQPGQSLTLIATANQGSEATYESGFVIDKFPISRPNLTFSTLTVSNMSPEDSSIYLCSVEPGGNTEAFFGQGTRLTVV.

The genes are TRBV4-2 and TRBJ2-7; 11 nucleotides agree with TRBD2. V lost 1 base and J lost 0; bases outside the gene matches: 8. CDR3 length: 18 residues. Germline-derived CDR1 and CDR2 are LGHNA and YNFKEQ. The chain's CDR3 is CASSQGALAGVRSYEQYF. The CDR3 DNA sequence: TGTGCCAGCAGCCAAGGTGCACTAGCGGGGGTTCGCTCCTACGAGCAGTACTTC.

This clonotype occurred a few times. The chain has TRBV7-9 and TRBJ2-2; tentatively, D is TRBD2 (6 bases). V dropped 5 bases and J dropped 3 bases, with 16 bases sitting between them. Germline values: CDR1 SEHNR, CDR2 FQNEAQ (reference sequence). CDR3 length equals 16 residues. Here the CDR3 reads CASSGGLGGYTGELFF. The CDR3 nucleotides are TGTGCCAGCAGCGGGGGACTTGGGGGTTACACCGGGGAGCTGTTTTTT.

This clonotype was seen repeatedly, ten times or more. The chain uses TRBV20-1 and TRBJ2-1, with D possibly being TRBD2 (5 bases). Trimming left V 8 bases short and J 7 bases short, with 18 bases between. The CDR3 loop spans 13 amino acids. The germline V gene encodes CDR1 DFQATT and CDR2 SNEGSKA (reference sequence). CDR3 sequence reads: CSPSPEARNEQFF. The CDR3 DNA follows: TGCAGTCCCAGCCCGGAGGCCAGGAATGAGCAGTTCTTC.

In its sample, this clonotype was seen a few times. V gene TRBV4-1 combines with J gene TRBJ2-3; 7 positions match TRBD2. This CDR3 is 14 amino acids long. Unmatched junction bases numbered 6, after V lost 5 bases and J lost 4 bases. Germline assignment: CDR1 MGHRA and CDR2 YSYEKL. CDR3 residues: CASSSRDYSDTQYF. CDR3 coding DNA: TGCGCCAGCAGCTCCCGGGACTATTCAGATACGCAGTATTTT.

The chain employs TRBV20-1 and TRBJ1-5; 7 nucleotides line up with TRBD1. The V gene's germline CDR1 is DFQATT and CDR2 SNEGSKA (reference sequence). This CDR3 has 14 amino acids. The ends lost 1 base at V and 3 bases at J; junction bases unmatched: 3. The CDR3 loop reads CSARVGGHNQPQHF. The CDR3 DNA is TGCAGTGCTAGAGTAGGGGGCCACAATCAGCCCCAGCATTTT.

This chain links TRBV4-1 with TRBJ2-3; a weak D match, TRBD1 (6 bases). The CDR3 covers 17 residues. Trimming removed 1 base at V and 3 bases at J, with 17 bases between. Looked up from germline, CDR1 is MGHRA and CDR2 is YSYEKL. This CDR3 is CASSQATGRGQTDTQYF. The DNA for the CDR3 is TGCGCCAGCAGCCAAGCGACGGGTAGGGGACAAACAGATACGCAGTATTTT.

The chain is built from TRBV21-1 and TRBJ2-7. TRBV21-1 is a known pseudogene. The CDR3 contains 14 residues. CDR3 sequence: CASSLQTDTYEQYF. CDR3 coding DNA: TGTGCCAGCAGCTTACAGACGGATACCTACGAGCAGTACTTC.

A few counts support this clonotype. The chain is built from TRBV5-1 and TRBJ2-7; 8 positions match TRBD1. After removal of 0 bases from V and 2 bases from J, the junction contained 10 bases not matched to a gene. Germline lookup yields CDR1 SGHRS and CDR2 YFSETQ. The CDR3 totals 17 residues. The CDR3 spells CASSLGLSRDRPYEQYF. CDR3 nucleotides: TGCGCCAGCAGCTTGGGCCTCAGCCGGGACAGGCCCTACGAGCAGTACTTC.

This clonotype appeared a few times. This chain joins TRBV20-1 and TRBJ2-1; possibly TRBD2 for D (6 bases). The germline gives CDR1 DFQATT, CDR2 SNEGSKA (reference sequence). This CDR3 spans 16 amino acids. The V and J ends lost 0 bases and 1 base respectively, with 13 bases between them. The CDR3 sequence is CSARDSKRASYNEQFF. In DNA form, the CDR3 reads TGCAGTGCTAGAGATAGTAAGCGGGCGTCCTACAATGAGCAGTTCTTC.

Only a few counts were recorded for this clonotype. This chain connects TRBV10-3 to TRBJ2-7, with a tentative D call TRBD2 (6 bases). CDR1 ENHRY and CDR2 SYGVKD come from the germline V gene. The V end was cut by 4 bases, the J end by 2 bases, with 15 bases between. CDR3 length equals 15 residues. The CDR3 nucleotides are TGTGCCATCAGTGCGGGGGTTTCGGGAACCTACGAGCAGTACTTC. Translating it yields CAISAGVSGTYEQYF.

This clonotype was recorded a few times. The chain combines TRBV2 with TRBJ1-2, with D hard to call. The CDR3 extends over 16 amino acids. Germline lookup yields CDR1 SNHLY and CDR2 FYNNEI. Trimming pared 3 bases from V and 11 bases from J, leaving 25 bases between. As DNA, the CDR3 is TGTGCCAGCAGTGAGTTAAACCCGGGATTCTTCCCCTCATACACCTTC. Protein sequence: CASSELNPGFFPSYTF.

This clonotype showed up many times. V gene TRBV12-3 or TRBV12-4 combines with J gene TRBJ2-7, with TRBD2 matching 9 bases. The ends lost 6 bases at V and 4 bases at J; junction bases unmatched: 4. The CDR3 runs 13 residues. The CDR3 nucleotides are TGTGCCAGCAGACCGACTAGCGGATACGAGCAGTACTTC. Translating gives CASRPTSGYEQYF.

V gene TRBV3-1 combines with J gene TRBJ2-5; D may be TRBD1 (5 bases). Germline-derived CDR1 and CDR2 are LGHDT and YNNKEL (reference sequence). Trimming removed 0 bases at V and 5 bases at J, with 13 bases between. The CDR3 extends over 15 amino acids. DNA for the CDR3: TGTGCCAGCAGCCAAGATCGGGCAGGGCGTGAGACCCAGTACTTC. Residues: CASSQDRAGRETQYF.

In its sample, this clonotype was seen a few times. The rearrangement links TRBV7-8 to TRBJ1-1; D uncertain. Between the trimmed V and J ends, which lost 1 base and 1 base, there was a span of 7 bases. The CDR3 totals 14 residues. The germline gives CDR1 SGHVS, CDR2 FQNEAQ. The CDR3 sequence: CASSLGRWNTEAFF. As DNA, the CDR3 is TGTGCCAGCAGCTTAGGACGGTGGAACACTGAAGCTTTCTTT.

CDR3 nucleotide sequence: TGCGCCAGCAGCTTGGATCTACAAGGAGAGACCCAGTACTTC. The encoded protein is CASSLDLQGETQYF. The chain joins TRBV5-1 to TRBJ2-5; D is uncertain. Trimming took off 0 bases at V and 4 bases at J, with 10 bases between the two ends. The CDR3 totals 14 residues. CDR1 is SGHRS, CDR2 YFSETQ, per germline.

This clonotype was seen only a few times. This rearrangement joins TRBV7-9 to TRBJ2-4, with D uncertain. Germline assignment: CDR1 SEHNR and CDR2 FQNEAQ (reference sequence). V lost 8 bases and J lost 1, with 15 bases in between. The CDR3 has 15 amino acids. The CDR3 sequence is CASQPLPLAKNIQYF. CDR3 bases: TGTGCCAGCCAACCGTTGCCTTTGGCCAAAAACATTCAGTACTTC. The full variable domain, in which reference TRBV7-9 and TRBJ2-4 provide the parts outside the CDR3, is DTGVSQNPRHKITKRGQNVTFRCDPISEHNRLYWYRQTLGQGPEFLTYFQNEAQLEKSRLLSDRFSAERPKGSFSTLEIQRTEQGDSAMYLCASQPLPLAKNIQYFGAGTRLSVL.

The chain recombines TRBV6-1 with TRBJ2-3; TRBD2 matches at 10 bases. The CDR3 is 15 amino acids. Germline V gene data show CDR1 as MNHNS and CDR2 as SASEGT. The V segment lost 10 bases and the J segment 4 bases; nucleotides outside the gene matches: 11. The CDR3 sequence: CATPKREGLADTQYF. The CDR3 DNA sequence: TGTGCCACCCCGAAGCGGGAGGGCCTGGCAGATACGCAGTATTTT.

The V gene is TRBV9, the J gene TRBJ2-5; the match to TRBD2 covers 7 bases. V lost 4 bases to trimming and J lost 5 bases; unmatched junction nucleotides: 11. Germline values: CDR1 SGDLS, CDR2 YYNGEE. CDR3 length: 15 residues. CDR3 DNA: TGTGCCAGCAGCACTAAAGCGGGATCGAGGGAGACCCAGTACTTC. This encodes CASSTKAGSRETQYF.

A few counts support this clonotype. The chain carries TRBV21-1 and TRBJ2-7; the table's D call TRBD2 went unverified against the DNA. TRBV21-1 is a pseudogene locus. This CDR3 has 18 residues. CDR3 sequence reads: CASIDTPSGRTRGYEQYF. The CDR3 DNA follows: TGTGCCAGCATTGATACACCGTCAGGACGGACTAGGGGCTACGAGCAGTACTTC.

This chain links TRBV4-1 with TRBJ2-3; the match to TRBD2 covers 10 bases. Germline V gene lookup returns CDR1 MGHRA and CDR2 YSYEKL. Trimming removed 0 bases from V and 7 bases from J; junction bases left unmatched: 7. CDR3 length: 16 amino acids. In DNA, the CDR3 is TGCGCCAGCAGCCAAGATTCGGGACTAGCGAGGTATACGCAGTATTTT. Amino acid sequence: CASSQDSGLARYTQYF.